The present T cell receptor (beta chain) was sequenced within a study of regulatory T cells in long-lasting Graves disease. Overall study context: The criterion for persistent Graves' disease was over 5 years of antithyroid drugs with positive TSH receptor antibodies.

Combining iRepertoire HTBI primers with Arm-PCR of CDR3 regions, the authors built TCR beta libraries. In the original analysis: Identified across the samples were some 67 TRBV segments and about 15 TRBJ segments. TCRdb called the multiplex PCR reads again in MiXCR, with one record for every CDR3 protein. The V and J calls, along with clone size, are taken from TCRdb and not from the paper's own processing. This sample has a few hundred thousand distinct CDR3 sequences; around 20% occur once, and the top ten carry around an eighth. Time point meaning: persistent/refractory GD, antithyroid drugs over 5 years with positive TRAb. From PBMCs, RNA was extracted and then used to make the TCR library. A peripheral blood sample, nine milliliters in volume, was drawn into EDTA tubes. With V trimmed by 5 bases and J by 9 bases, 4 bases remained unmatched. This CDR3 region has 14 residues. Germline V gene sequence: CDR1 SNHLY, CDR2 FYNNEI.

This clonotype has at least ten counts. The starting material was peripheral blood mononuclear cells (PBMCs), obtained when the disease was refractory, from a patient treated with antithyroid drugs. This TCR derives from a female donor with Graves disease. V usage is TRBV2 and J usage is TRBJ1-6; 10 bases line up with TRBD1. The CDR3 protein is CASSLTGGISPLHF. For the CDR3, the DNA is TGTGCCAGCAGTCTGACAGGGGGCATTTCACCCCTCCACTTT.